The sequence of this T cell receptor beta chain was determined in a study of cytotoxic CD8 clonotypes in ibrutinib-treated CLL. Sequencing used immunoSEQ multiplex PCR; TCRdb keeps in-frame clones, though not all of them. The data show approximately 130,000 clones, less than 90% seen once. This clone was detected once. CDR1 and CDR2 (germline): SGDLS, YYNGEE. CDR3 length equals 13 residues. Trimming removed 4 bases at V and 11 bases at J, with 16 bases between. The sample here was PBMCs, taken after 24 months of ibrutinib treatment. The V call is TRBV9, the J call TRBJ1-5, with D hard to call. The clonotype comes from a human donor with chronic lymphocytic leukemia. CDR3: CASSPIPTGAQHF. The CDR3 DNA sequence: TGTGCCAGCAGCCCTATCCCCACCGGTGCCCAGCATTTT.